One sample yielded the 10 T cell receptor beta chains listed below, sequenced in a study of blood T cells in healthy people across ages. Combining a sample-barcoded 5' primer with a J-beta primer mix, a second PCR ran for 7 to 11 cycles. One entry per CDR3 protein, called by TCRdb with MiXCR from the 5' RACE reads. Here the sample spans approximately 780,000 distinct CDR3 sequences, around 24% being singletons. Separately, the same data were catalogued under a study of T cells of mothers and their children.

Sequences were obtained from blood. The receptors shown here come from a boy between 10 and 17 years old in good health.

J is TRBJ2-7 and V is TRBV5-1; 8 bases fit TRBD2. Germline CDR1 SGHRS, CDR2 YFSETQ. Trimming cost V 0 bases and J 7 bases; bases outside gene matches: 9. The CDR3 is 15 residues long. The CDR3 spells CASSLAQRGSTEQYF. CDR3 DNA: TGCGCCAGCAGCTTGGCCCAGCGGGGGTCTACGGAGCAGTACTTC.

This clonotype was picked up a small number of times. The chain has TRBV12-3 or TRBV12-4 and TRBJ1-6, with D hard to call. The CDR3 spans 13 residues. The germline V and J ends were trimmed by 5 bases and 14 bases, with 16 bases remaining between them. The CDR3 DNA is TGTGCCAGCAGTCCCAGCCCTAGTGTCACCCTCCACTTT. Encoded protein: CASSPSPSVTLHF.

The chain joins TRBV4-1 to TRBJ2-7, with D possibly called TRBD1 or TRBD2 (6 bases each). With 1 base removed from V and 1 base from J, the gap between germline ends came to 11 bases. The CDR3 contains 15 residues. Germline-derived CDR1 and CDR2 are MGHRA and YSYEKL. The CDR3 DNA reads TGCGCCAGCAGCCAAGCTGGGGGGCTTTCCTACGAGCAGTACTTC. It translates to CASSQAGGLSYEQYF.

The chain has TRBV3-1 and TRBJ2-5; 8 bases are shared with TRBD1. V dropped 4 bases and J dropped 5; count of bases not matched to a gene: 12. The germline V gene encodes CDR1 LGHDT and CDR2 YNNKEL (reference sequence). The CDR3 has 16 residues. This chain's CDR3 is CASSPYGQGALETQYF. The CDR3 region has the DNA TGTGCCAGCAGCCCCTATGGCCAGGGGGCGCTGGAGACCCAGTACTTC.

In its sample, this clonotype was seen a few times. The chain has TRBV2 and TRBJ2-1; 10 bases are a match to TRBD2. Germline CDR1 is SNHLY and CDR2 is FYNNEI. The length of the CDR3 is 16 residues. V was pared by 2 bases and J by 4 bases, with 5 bases of the junction left unmatched. As DNA, the CDR3 is TGTGCCAGCAGTGAATACGGGACTAGCGATTACAATGAGCAGTTCTTC. Translated: CASSEYGTSDYNEQFF.

The V and J genes are TRBV6-4 and TRBJ2-3; 7 bases fit TRBD1. Germline values: CDR1 MRHNA, CDR2 SNTAGT. The trim removed 6 bases at V and 4 bases at J, leaving 4 bases unmatched. CDR3 length equals 13 residues. CDR3 in amino acids: CASSNQGADTQYF. As DNA, the CDR3 is TGTGCCAGCAGCAATCAGGGGGCAGATACGCAGTATTTT.

The chain joins TRBV7-2 to TRBJ1-2, with no clear D. Trimming removed 1 base from V and 1 base from J, with 4 bases in between. Germline V lookup: CDR1 SGHTA, CDR2 FQGNSA. This CDR3 is built from 13 residues. The CDR3 DNA is TGTGCCAGCAGCTTAGAAATTAACTATGGCTACACCTTC. The encoded protein is CASSLEINYGYTF.

This clonotype was counted at least ten times. The chain has TRBV7-2 and TRBJ1-4; 7 bases are shared with TRBD1. Unmatched junction bases numbered 8, after V lost 5 bases and J lost 8 bases. Germline CDR1 is SGHTA and CDR2 is FQGNSA. The CDR3 is 14 residues long. The CDR3 loop reads CASSPPGGGEKLFF. CDR3 DNA: TGTGCCAGCAGCCCCCCAGGGGGTGGCGAAAAACTGTTTTTT.

The chain couples TRBV29-1 to TRBJ2-7; TRBD2 is a possible D gene (6 bases). The CDR3 consists of 13 residues. Germline lookup yields CDR1 SQVTM and CDR2 ANQGSEA. The V end was cut by 4 bases, the J end by 0 bases, with 10 bases between. CDR3 region: CSVGLDSSYEQYF. The CDR3 DNA sequence: TGCAGCGTTGGACTAGATAGCTCCTACGAGCAGTACTTC.

The chain uses TRBV6-1 and TRBJ2-2, with D uncertain. Trimming cost V 3 bases and J 3 bases, with 14 bases left between them. In germline, CDR1 is MNHNS, CDR2 SASEGT. The CDR3 is 16 amino acids. CDR3 DNA: TGTGCCAGCAGTGAGGCGGATCCTGAATACACCGGGGAGCTGTTTTTT. This codes for CASSEADPEYTGELFF.